The source of this T cell receptor beta chain is a study of T cell responses to AZD1222 COVID-19 vaccine. Study findings and constraints: Females outnumbered males among donors, who were mostly white British; clonal diversity was possibly underestimated.

Concerning this clone: Its antigen is undetermined.

Clones were sequenced by immunoSEQ multiplex PCR, and TCRdb holds only the in-frame ones, with some missing. This sample has roughly 110,000 clones, with about 90% found just once. CDR1 is MNHNS, CDR2 SASEGT, per germline. Trimming removed 0 bases from V and 0 bases from J, with 17 bases in between. The CDR3 has 19 residues. The sequenced sample was peripheral blood, obtained 28 days after the second AZD1222 dose. This clonotype was sampled from an adult who received the AZD1222 COVID-19 vaccine. The chain recombines TRBV6-1 with TRBJ1-4; D is uncertain. CDR3 sequence (DNA): TGTGCCAGCAGTGAAGCCGGGTGGCCCCTGAAGTCAACTAATGAAAAACTGTTTTTT. It is translated as CASSEAGWPLKSTNEKLFF.